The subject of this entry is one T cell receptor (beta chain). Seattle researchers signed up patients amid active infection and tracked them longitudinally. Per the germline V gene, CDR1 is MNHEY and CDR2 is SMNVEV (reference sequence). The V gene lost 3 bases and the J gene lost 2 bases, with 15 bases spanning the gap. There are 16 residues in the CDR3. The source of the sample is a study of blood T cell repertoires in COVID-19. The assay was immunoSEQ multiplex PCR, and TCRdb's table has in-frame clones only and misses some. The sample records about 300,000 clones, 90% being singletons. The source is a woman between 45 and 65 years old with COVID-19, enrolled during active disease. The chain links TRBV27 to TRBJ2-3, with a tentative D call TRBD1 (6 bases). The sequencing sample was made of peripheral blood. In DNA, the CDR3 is TGTGCCAGCAGTTTGCACAGGGAGTTATCCACAGATACGCAGTATTTT. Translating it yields CASSLHRELSTDTQYF.